These 2 T cell receptor beta chains were all obtained from the same sample, sequenced in a study of CD8 T cells in Susac syndrome. It was with random hexamers that roughly 0.45 to 1 ug RNA was reverse transcribed. From the immunoSEQ multiplex PCR reads, TCRdb called clonotypes with MiXCR, one entry per CDR3 protein. The repertoire holds 95,000 or so distinct CDR3 sequences, with approximately 92% as singletons. Material for sequencing was CD8+ T cells from PBMCs. These receptors came from a human donor in good health.

The chain is built from TRBV15 and TRBJ1-2, with unresolved D. This CDR3 has 15 amino acids. V was clipped by 7 bases and J by 4 bases, with 19 bases between them. Germline V lookup: CDR1 LNHNV, CDR2 YYDKDF (reference sequence). The chain's CDR3 is CATKLDRPVGYGYTF. CDR3 DNA: TGTGCCACCAAATTGGACCGCCCGGTGGGCTATGGCTACACCTTC.

The chain is built from TRBV29-1 and TRBJ2-5; 11 bases map to TRBD2. This CDR3 comprises 16 residues. V dropped 1 base and J dropped 1; count of bases not matched to a gene: 5. The germline CDR1 and CDR2 sequences are SQVTM and ANQGSEA. For the CDR3, the DNA is TGCAGCGTTGAAGGGCTAGCGGGGGGCCTCCAAGAGACCCAGTACTTC. This encodes CSVEGLAGGLQETQYF.